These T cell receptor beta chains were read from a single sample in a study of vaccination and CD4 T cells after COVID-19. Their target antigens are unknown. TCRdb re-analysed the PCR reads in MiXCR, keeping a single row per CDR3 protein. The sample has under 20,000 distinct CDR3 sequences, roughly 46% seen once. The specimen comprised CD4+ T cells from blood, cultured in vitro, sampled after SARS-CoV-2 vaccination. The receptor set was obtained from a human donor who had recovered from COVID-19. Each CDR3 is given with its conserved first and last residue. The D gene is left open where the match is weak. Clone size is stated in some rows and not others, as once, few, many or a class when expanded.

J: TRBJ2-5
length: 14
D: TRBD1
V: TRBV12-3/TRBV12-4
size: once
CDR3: CASNPTGGHETQYF
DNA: TGTGCCAGCAATCCGACAGGGGGCCACGAGACCCAGTACTTC

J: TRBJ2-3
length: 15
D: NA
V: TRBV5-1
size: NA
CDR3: CASSWGLQKADTQYF
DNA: TGCGCCAGCAGCTGGGGACTCCAGAAGGCAGATACGCAGTATTTT

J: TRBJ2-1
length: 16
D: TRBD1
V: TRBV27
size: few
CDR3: CASSLFRQGARNEQFF
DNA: TGTGCCAGCAGTTTATTTAGGCAGGGGGCGCGGAATGAGCAGTTCTTC

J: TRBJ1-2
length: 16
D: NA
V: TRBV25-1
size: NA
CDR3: CASSELEGQRNYGYTF
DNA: TGTGCCAGCAGTGAACTCGAAGGACAGAGGAACTATGGCTACACCTTC

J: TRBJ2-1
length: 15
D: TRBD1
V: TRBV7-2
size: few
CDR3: CASSLPTGGYNEQFF
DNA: TGTGCCAGCAGCTTGCCGACAGGGGGATACAATGAGCAGTTCTTC

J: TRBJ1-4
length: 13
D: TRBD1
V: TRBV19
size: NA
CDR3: CASSNRGSEKLFF
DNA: TGTGCCAGTAGTAACAGGGGGAGTGAAAAACTGTTTTTT

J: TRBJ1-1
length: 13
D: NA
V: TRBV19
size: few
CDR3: CASSIIRDGEAFF
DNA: TGTGCCAGTAGTATAATCCGGGACGGTGAAGCTTTCTTT

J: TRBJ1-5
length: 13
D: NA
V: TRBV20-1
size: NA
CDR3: CSATDRTNQPQHF
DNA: TGCAGTGCTACGGACAGAACTAATCAGCCCCAGCATTTT

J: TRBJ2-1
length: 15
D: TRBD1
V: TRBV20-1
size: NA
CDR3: CSARGDRVSYNEQFF
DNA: TGCAGTGCTAGAGGGGACAGGGTGTCCTACAATGAGCAGTTCTTC

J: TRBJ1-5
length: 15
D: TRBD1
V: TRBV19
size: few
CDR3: CASRRTQGANQPQHF
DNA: TGTGCCAGTAGGCGCACTCAGGGGGCCAATCAGCCCCAGCATTTT

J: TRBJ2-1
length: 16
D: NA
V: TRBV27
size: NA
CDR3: CASSLSRTTPYNEQFF
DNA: TGTGCCAGCAGTTTATCTCGGACTACCCCCTACAATGAGCAGTTCTTC

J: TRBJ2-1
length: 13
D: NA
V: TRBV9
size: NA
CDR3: CASSVGQESEQFF
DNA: TGTGCCAGCAGCGTAGGCCAAGAAAGTGAGCAGTTCTTC

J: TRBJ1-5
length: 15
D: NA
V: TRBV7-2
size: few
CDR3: CASSPEPFSNQPQHF
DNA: TGTGCCAGCAGCCCTGAGCCATTTAGCAATCAGCCCCAGCATTTT

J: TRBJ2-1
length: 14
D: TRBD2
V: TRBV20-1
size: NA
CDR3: CSATLTSGNNEQFF
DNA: TGCAGTGCTACCCTGACTAGCGGGAATAATGAGCAGTTCTTC

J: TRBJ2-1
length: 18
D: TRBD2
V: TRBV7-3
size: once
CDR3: CASSFGTSGGNSYNEQFF
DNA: TGTGCCAGCAGTTTTGGGACTAGCGGGGGTAACTCCTACAATGAGCAGTTCTTC

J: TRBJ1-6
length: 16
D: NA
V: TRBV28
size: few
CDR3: CASSLMHGGRNSPLHF
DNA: TGTGCCAGCAGTTTAATGCATGGGGGGCGTAATTCACCCCTCCACTTT

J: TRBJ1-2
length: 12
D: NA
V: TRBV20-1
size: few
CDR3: CSAPEIAYGYTF
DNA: TGCAGTGCTCCCGAAATTGCCTATGGCTACACCTTC

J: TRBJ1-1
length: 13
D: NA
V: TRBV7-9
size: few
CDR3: CASSLSANTEAFF
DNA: TGTGCCAGCAGCTTATCTGCGAACACTGAAGCTTTCTTT

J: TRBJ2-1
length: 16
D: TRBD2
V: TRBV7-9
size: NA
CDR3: CASSPPQSSGGHEQFF
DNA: TGTGCCAGCAGCCCCCCCCAGAGTAGCGGGGGGCATGAGCAGTTCTTC

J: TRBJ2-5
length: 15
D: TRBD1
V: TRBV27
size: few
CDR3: CASSPYRGRGETQYF
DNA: TGTGCCAGCAGTCCGTACAGGGGGCGCGGGGAGACCCAGTACTTC

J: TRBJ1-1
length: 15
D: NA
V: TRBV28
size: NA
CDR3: CASSYPSSRGTEAFF
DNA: TGTGCCAGCAGCTACCCCTCGTCAAGGGGGACTGAAGCTTTCTTT

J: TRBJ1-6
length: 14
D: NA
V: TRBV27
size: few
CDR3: CASSLEVYNSPLHF
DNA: TGTGCCAGCAGTTTAGAAGTGTATAATTCACCCCTCCACTTT

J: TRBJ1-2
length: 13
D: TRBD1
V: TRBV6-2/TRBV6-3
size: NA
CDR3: CASSKGQIYGYTF
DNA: TGTGCCAGCAGTAAGGGACAGATATATGGCTACACCTTC

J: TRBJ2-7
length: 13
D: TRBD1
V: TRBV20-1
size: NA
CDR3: CSTPGQATYEQYF
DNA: TGCAGTACACCGGGACAGGCCACCTACGAGCAGTACTTC

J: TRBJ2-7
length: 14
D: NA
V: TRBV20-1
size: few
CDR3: CSARADSLPYEQYF
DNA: TGCAGTGCTAGAGCGGACAGTCTCCCCTACGAGCAGTACTTC

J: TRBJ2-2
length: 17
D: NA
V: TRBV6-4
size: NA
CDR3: CASSVFPTLTNTGELFF
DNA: TGTGCCAGCAGTGTTTTTCCGACTTTAACGAACACCGGGGAGCTGTTTTTT

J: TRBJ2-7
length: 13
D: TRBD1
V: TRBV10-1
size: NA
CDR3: CASSDSDRDEQYF
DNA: TGCGCCAGCAGTGATTCGGACAGGGACGAGCAGTACTTC

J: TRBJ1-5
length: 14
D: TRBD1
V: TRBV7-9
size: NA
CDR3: CASSLGQGGQPQHF
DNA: TGTGCCAGCAGCTTAGGGCAGGGGGGGCAGCCCCAGCATTTT

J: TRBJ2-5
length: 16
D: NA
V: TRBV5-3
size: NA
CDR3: CASSLAVAKGQETQYF
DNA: TGTGCCAGCAGCTTGGCGGTCGCAAAAGGCCAAGAGACCCAGTACTTC

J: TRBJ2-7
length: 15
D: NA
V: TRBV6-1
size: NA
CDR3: CASSKAPGEGYEQYF
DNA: TGTGCCAGCAGTAAGGCCCCAGGGGAGGGCTACGAGCAGTACTTC

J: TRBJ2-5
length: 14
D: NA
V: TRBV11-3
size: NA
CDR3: CASSTRDLQETQYF
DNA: TGTGCCAGCAGCACCCGGGACTTACAAGAGACCCAGTACTTC

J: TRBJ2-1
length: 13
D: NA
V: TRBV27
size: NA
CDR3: CASSLSRGMGQFF
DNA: TGTGCCAGCAGTTTATCAAGGGGGATGGGGCAGTTCTTC

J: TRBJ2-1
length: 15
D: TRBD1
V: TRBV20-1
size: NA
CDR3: CSAYRGPFSYNEQFF
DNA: TGCAGTGCCTACAGGGGGCCCTTCTCCTACAATGAGCAGTTCTTC

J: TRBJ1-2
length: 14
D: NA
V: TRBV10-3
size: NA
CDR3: CAISESGQGYGYTF
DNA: TGTGCCATCAGTGAGTCGGGGCAGGGGTATGGCTACACCTTC

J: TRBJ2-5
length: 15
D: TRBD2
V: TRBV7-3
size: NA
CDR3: CASSPGLAGSETQYF
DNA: TGTGCCAGCAGCCCGGGACTAGCGGGATCAGAGACCCAGTACTTC

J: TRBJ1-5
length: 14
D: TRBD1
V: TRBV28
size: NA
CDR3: CASSFGQGDQPQHF
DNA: TGTGCCAGCAGCTTCGGACAGGGGGACCAGCCCCAGCATTTT

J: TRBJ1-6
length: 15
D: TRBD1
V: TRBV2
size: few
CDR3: CASRGVTGGNSPLHF
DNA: TGTGCCAGCAGAGGGGTCACAGGGGGGAATTCACCCCTCCACTTT

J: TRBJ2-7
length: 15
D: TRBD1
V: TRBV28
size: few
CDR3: CASSPRDRVPYEQYF
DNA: TGTGCCAGCAGTCCGAGGGACAGGGTGCCCTACGAGCAGTACTTC

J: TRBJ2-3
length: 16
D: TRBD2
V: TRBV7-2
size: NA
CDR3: CASSPEGAGGPDTQYF
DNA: TGTGCCAGCAGCCCCGAGGGAGCGGGGGGGCCAGATACGCAGTATTTT